This TCR beta chain appears in the sequencing data of a study of blood T cell repertoires in COVID-19. Whole-study context: The study drew acute and convalescent COVID-19 samples from the United States, Italy and Spain. T cells, B-cell-depleted T cells, or PBMCs provided the cDNA or gDNA that served as material.

Original data processing: It was from reference gene primer amplification that nucleated cell counts were estimated. Data came from immunoSEQ multiplex PCR; TCRdb stores just in-frame clones and leaves some out. D and trimming come from the DNA, and the V and J calls and clone size come from that table. The repertoire holds 110,000 to 150,000 clones, with over 75% as singletons. J lost 5 bases, V lost 2 bases, and 7 bases had no gene match. The CDR3 is 16 amino acids. The V gene's germline CDR1 is SGHAT and CDR2 FQNNGV. The receptor was isolated from a human donor in a cohort sampled during active COVID-19. Sequenced sample: peripheral blood. This chain links TRBV11-2 with TRBJ2-3; 10 bases map to TRBD1. CDR3 sequence: CASSLRQGAMGDTQYF. CDR3 nucleotides: TGTGCCAGCAGCTTAAGACAGGGGGCGATGGGAGATACGCAGTATTTT.